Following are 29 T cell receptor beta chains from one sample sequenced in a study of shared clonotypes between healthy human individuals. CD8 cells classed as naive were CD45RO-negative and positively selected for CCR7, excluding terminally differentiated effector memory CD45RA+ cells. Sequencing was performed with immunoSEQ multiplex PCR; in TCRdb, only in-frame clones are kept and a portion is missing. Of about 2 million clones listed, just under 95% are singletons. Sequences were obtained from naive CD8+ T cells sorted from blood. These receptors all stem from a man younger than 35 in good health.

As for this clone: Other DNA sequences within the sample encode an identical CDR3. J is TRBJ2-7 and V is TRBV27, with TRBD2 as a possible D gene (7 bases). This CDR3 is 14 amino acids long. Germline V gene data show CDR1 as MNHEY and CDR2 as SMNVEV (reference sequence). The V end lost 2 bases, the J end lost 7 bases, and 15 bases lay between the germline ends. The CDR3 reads CASSLGGGPGEQYF. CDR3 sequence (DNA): TGTGCCAGCAGTTTAGGCGGGGGCCCGGGGGAGCAGTACTTC.

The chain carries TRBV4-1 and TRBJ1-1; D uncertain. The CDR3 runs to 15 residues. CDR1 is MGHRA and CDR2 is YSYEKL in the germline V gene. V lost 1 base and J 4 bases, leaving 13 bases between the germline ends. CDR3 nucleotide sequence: TGCGCCAGCAGCCAAGCTGGGATGGAGAGCACTGAAGCTTTCTTT. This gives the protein CASSQAGMESTEAFF.

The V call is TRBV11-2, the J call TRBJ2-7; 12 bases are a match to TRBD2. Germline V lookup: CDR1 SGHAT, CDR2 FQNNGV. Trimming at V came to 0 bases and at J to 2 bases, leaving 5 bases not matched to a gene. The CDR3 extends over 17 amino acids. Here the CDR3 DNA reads TGTGCCAGCAGCTTAGATCCGCGACTAGCGGGAGCCTACGAGCAGTACTTC. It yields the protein CASSLDPRLAGAYEQYF.

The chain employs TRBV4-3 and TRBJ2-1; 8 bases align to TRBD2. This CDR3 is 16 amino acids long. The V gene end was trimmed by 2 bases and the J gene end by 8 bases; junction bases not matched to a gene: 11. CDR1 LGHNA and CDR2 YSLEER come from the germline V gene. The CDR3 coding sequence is TGCGCCAGCAGCCAACCTCCCAGCGGGAGACGGGATGAGCAGTTCTTC. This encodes CASSQPPSGRRDEQFF.

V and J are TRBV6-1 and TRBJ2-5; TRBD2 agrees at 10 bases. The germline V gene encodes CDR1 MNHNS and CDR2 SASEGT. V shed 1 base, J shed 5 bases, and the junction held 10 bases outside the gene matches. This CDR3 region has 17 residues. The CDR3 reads CASSEDKLAGFWETQYF. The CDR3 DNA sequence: TGTGCCAGCAGTGAAGACAAACTAGCGGGGTTCTGGGAGACCCAGTACTTC.

For the CDR3, the DNA is TGTGCCAGTAGTATTTCTGACTGGGGCACTGAAGCTTTCTTT. Translating it yields CASSISDWGTEAFF. This sequence joins TRBV19 and TRBJ1-1; D not certain. The germline V gene encodes CDR1 LNHDA and CDR2 SQIVND (reference sequence). The CDR3 spans 14 residues. The V and J ends lost 3 bases and 4 bases respectively, with 12 bases between them. The entire variable domain, with the rest obtained from reference TRBV19 and TRBJ1-1, is as follows: DGGITQSPKYLFRKEGQNVTLSCEQNLNHDAMYWYRQDPGQGLRLIYYSQIVNDFQKGDIAEGYSVSREKKESFPLTVTSAQKNPTAFYLCASSISDWGTEAFFGQGTRLTVV.

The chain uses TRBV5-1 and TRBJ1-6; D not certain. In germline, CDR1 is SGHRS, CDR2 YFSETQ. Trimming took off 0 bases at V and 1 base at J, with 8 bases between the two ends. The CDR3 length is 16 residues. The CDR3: CASSLDWGSYNSPLHF. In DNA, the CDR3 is TGCGCCAGCAGCTTGGACTGGGGTTCCTATAATTCACCCCTCCACTTT.

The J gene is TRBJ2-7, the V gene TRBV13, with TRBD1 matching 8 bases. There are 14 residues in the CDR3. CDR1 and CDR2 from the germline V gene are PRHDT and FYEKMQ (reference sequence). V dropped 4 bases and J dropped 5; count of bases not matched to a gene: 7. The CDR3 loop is CASSSSGQVDEQYF. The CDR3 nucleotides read TGTGCCAGCAGCTCATCGGGACAGGTAGACGAGCAGTACTTC.

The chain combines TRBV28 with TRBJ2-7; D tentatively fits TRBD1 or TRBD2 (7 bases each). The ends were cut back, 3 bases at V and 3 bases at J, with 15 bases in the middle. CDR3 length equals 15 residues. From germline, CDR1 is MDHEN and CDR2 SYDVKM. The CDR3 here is CASSLFRGTIYEQYF. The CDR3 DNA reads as TGTGCCAGCAGTTTGTTCAGGGGGACTATCTACGAGCAGTACTTC.

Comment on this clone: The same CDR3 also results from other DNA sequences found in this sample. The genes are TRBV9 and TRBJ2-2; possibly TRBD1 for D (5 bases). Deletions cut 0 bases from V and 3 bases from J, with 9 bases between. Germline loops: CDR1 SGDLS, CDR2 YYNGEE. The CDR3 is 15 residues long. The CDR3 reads CASSVGSGYTGELFF. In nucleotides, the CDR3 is TGTGCCAGCAGCGTAGGTTCAGGGTACACCGGGGAGCTGTTTTTT.

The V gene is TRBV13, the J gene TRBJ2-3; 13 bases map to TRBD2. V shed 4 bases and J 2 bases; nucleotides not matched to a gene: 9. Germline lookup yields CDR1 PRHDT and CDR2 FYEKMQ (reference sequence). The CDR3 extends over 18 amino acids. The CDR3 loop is CASSSGLAGALYTDTQYF. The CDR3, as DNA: TGTGCCAGCAGCTCAGGACTAGCGGGGGCCCTCTACACAGATACGCAGTATTTT.

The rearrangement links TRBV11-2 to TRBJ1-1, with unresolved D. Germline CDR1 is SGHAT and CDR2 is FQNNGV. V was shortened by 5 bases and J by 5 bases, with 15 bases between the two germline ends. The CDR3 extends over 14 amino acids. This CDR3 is CASSPPIKATEAFF. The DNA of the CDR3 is TGTGCCAGCAGCCCCCCCATCAAGGCAACTGAAGCTTTCTTT. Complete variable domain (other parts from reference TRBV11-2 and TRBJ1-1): EAGVAQSPRYKIIEKRQSVAFWCNPISGHATLYWYQQILGQGPKLLIQFQNNGVVDDSQLPKDRFSAERLKGVDSTLKIQPAKLEDSAVYLCASSPPIKATEAFFGQGTRLTVV.

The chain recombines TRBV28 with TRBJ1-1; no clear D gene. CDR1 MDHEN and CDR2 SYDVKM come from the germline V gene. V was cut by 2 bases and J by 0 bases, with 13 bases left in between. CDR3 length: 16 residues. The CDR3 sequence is CASSLRGSYMNTEAFF. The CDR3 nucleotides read TGTGCCAGCAGTTTACGGGGTTCCTACATGAACACTGAAGCTTTCTTT.

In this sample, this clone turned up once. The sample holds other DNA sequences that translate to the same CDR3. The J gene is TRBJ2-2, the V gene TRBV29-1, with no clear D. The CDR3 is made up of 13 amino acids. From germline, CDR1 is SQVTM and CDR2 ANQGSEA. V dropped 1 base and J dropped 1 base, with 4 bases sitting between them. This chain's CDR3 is CSVEGRNTGELFF. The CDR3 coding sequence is TGCAGCGTTGAAGGGAGGAACACCGGGGAGCTGTTTTTT.

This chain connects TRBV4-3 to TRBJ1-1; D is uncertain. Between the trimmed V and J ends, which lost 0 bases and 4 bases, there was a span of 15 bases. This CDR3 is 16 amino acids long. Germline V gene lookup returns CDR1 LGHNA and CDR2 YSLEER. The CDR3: CASSQDRASYITEAFF. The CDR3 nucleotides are TGCGCCAGCAGCCAAGATCGCGCCAGCTATATCACTGAAGCTTTCTTT.

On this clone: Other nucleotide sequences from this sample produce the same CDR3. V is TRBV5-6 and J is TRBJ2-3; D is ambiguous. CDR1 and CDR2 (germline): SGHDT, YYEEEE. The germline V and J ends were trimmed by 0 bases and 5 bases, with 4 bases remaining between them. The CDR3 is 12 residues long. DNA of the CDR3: TGTGCCAGCAGCTTGGGACTAGATACGCAGTATTTT. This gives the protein CASSLGLDTQYF.

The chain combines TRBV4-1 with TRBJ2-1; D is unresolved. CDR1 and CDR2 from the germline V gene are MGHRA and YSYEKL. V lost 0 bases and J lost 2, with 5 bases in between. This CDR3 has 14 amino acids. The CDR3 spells CASSQDRAYNEQFF. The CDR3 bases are TGCGCCAGCAGCCAAGACAGAGCCTACAATGAGCAGTTCTTC.

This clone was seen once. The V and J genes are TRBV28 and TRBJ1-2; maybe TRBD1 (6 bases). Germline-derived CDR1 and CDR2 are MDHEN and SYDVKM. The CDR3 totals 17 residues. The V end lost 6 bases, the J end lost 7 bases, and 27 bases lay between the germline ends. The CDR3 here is CASSSPDEGWGAGGYTF. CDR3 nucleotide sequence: TGTGCCAGCAGCTCTCCCGACGAAGGCTGGGGGGCGGGTGGCTACACCTTC.

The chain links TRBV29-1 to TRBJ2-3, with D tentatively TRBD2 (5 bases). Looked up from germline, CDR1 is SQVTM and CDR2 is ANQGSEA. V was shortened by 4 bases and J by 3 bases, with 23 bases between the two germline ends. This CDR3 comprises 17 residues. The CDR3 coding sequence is TGCAGCGTTGTTTCGGCTAGCTGGTTCTCACTAACAGATACGCAGTATTTT. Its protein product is CSVVSASWFSLTDTQYF.

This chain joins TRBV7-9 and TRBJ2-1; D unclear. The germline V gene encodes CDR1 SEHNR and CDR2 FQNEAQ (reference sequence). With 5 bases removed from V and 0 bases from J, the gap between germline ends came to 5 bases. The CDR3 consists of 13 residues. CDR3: CASSGNSYNEQFF. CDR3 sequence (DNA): TGTGCCAGCAGCGGGAACTCCTACAATGAGCAGTTCTTC.

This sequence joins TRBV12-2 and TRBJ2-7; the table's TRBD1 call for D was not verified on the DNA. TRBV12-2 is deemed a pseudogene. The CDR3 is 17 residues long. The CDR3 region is CASRGRRWDRDSYEQYF. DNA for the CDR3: TGTGCAAGTCGCGGTAGGAGGTGGGACAGGGACTCCTACGAGCAGTACTTC.

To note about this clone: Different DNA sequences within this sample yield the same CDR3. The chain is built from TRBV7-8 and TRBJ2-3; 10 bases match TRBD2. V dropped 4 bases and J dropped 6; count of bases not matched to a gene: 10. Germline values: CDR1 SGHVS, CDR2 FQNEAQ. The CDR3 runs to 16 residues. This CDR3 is CASSSRLAGNTDTQYF. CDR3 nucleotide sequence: TGTGCCAGCAGCTCCCGACTAGCGGGCAACACTGATACGCAGTATTTT.

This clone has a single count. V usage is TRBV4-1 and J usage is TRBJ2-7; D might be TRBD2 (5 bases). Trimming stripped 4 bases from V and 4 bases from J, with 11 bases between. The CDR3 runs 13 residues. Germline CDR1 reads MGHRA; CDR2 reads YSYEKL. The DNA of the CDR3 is TGCGCCAGCAGCCCCGCCTCGGGGTACGAGCAGTACTTC. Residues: CASSPASGYEQYF.

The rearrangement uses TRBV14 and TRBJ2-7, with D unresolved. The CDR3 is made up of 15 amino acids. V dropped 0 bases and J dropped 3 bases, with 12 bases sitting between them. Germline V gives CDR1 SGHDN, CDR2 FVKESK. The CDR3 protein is CASSQDIGPYYEQYF. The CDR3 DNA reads TGTGCCAGCAGCCAAGATATAGGCCCCTACTACGAGCAGTACTTC.

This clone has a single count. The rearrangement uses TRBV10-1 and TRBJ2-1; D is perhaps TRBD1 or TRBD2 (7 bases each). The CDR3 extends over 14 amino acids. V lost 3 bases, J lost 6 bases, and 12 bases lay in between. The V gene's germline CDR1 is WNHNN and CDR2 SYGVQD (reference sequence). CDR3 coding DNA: TGCGCCAGCAGTGAAACAGGGGAGGGCAATGAGCAGTTCTTC. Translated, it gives CASSETGEGNEQFF.

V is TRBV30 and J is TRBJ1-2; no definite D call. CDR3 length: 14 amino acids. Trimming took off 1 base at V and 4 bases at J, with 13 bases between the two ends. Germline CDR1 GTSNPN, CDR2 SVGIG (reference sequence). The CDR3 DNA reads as TGTGCCTGGAGTGGCTGGGATGGCTTCTATGGCTACACCTTC. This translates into CAWSGWDGFYGYTF.

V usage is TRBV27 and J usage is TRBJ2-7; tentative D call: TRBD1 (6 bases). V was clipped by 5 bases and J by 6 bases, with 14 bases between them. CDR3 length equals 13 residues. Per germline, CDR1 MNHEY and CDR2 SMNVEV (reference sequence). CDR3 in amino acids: CASSPDMGAEQYF. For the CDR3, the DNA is TGTGCCAGCAGTCCGGATATGGGGGCCGAGCAGTACTTC.

CDR3 residues: CASSQDRADLMTQYF. DNA of the CDR3: TGCGCCAGCAGCCAAGATAGGGCGGATTTGATGACCCAGTACTTC. The chain employs TRBV4-3 and TRBJ2-5, with D hard to call. The V and J ends lost 0 bases and 7 bases respectively, with 15 bases between them. This CDR3 is 15 amino acids long. Germline lookup yields CDR1 LGHNA and CDR2 YSLEER.

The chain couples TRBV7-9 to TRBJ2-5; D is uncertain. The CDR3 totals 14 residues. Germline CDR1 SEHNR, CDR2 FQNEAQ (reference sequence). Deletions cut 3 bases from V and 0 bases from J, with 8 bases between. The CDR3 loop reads CASSFPSYQETQYF. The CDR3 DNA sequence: TGTGCCAGCAGCTTCCCATCTTACCAAGAGACCCAGTACTTC.